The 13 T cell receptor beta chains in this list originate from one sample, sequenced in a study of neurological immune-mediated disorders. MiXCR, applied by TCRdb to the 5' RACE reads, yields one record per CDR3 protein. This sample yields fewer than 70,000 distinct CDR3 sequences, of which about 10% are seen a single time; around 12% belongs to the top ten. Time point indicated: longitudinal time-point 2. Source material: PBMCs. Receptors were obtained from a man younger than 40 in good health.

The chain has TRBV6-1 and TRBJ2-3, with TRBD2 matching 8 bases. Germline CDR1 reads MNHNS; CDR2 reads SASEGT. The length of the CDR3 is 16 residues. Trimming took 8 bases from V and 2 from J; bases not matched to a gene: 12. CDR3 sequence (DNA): TGTGCCAGCGGGGGGGGACTAGTGGGAGTCACAGATACGCAGTATTTT. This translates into CASGGGLVGVTDTQYF.

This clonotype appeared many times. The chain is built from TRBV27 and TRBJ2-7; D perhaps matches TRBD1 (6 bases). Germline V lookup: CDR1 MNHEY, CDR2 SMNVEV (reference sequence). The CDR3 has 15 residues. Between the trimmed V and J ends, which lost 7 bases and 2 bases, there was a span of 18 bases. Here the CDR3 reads CASTPGAPAAYEQYF. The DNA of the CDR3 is TGTGCCAGCACCCCAGGGGCCCCGGCGGCCTACGAGCAGTACTTC.

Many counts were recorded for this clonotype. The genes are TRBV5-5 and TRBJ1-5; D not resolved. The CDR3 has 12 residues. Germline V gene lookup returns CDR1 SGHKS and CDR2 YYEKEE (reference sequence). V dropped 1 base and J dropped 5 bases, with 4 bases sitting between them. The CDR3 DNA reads TGTGCCAGCAGCTTGATGGATCAGCCCCAGCATTTT. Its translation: CASSLMDQPQHF.

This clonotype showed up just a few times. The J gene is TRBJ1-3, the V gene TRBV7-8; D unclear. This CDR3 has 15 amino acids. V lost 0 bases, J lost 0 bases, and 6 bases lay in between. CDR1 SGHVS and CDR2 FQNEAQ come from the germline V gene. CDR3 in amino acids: CASSLAEFSGNTIYF. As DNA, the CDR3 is TGTGCCAGCAGCTTAGCGGAGTTCTCTGGAAACACCATATATTTT.

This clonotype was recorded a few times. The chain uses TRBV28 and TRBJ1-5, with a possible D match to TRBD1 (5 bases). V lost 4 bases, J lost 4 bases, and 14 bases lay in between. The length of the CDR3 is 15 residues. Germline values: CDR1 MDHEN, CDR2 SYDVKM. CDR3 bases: TGTGCCAGCAGTTGGGGGACGGAAAAAAATCAGCCCCAGCATTTT. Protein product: CASSWGTEKNQPQHF.

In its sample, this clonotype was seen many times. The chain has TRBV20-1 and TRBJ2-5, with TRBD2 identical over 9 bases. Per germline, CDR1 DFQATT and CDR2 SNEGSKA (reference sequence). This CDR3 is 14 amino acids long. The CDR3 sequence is CRPFSGSLGETQYF. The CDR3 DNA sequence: TGCAGGCCCTTTAGCGGGAGTTTGGGGGAGACCCAGTACTTC.

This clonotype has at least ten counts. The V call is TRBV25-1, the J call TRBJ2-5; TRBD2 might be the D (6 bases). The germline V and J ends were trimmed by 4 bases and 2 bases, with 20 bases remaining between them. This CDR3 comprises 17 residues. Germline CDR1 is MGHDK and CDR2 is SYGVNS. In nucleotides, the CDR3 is TGTGCCAGCAGTGGCCTCAATAGCGGAGGCTTTCAAGAGACCCAGTACTTC. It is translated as CASSGLNSGGFQETQYF.

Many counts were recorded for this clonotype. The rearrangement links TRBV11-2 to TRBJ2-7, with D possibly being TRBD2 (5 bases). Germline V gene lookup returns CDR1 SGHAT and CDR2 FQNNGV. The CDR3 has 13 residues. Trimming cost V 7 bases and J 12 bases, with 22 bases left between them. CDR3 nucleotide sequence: TGTGCCAGCACCCCCGGGGTGGAATGGGTGCGGTACTTC. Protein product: CASTPGVEWVRYF.

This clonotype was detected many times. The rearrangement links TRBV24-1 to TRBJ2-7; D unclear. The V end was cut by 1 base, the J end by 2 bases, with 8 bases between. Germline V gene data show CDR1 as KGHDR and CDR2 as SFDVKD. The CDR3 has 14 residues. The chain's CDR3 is CATSDFWEPYEQYF. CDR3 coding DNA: TGTGCCACCAGTGATTTTTGGGAACCCTACGAGCAGTACTTC.

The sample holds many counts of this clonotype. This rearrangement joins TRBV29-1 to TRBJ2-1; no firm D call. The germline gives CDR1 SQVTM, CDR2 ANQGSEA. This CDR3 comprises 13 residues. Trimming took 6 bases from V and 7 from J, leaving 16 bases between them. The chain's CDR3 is CSVAWTPQNEQFF. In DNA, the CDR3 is TGCAGCGTGGCTTGGACCCCCCAGAATGAGCAGTTCTTC.

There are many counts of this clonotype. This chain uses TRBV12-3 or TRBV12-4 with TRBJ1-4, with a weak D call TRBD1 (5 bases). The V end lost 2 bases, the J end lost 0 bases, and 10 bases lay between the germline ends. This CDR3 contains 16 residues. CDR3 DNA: TGTGCCAGCAGTTTACGAGGGGCGTCAACTAATGAAAAACTGTTTTTT. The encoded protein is CASSLRGASTNEKLFF.

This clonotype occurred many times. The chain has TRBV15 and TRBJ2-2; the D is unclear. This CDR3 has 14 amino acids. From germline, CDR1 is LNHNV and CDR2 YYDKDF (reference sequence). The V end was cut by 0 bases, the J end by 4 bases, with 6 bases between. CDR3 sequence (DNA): TGTGCCACCAGCAGAGATTTGTCCACCGGGGAGCTGTTTTTT. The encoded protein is CATSRDLSTGELFF.

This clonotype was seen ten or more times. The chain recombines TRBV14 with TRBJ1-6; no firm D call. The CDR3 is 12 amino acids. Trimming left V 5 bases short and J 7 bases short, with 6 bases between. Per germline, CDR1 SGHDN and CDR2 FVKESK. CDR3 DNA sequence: TGTGCCAGCAGCTCTACCAATTCACCCCTCCACTTT. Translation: CASSSTNSPLHF.